The entry below describes one TCR beta chain. Per the study methods: By means of reference gene primer amplification, nucleated cell counts were estimated. The table came from immunoSEQ multiplex PCR; TCRdb's copy has only in-frame clones and leaves some out. V, J and clone size derive from that table, while D and trimming were established from the DNA sequence. The data contain under 250,000 clones, 85% of them seen just once; the ten biggest clones take up less than 6.5%. This entry is derived from a study of blood T cell repertoires in COVID-19. The V end lost 7 bases, the J end lost 2 bases, and 20 bases lay between the germline ends. The CDR3 spans 16 residues. Germline CDR1 SNHLY, CDR2 FYNNEI.

The V and J genes are TRBV2 and TRBJ2-5; D possibly corresponds to TRBD2 (5 bases). The sample was peripheral blood. This TCR came from a man in his forties or fifties with COVID-19, enrolled during active disease. The DNA of the CDR3 is TGTGCCAGCACCGGACGTGTAAATAGGAGGCAAGAGACCCAGTACTTC. Translating gives CASTGRVNRRQETQYF.